The next 11 T cell receptor beta chains were all read from a single sample in a study of blood T cell repertoires in COVID-19. The data were produced by immunoSEQ multiplex PCR, yet TCRdb's version contains in-frame clones alone and is incomplete. Of about 78,000 clones in the sample, 90% are singletons; the top ten hold around 1%. The material sequenced was peripheral blood. These receptors were taken from a woman aged 45 to 65 in a cohort sampled during active COVID-19.

CDR3 sequence: CASSQDRASLASGNTIYF. The CDR3 DNA reads TGTGCCAGCAGCCAGGACAGGGCTTCTTTGGCCTCTGGAAACACCATATATTTT. This chain links TRBV3-1 (or the pseudogene TRBV3-2) with TRBJ1-3; 8 bases agree with TRBD1. CDR3 size: 18 residues. Germline V gene sequence: CDR1 LGHDT, CDR2 YNNKEL (reference sequence). Trimming at V came to 3 bases and at J to 0 bases, leaving 10 bases not matched to a gene.

The chain is built from TRBV10-3 and TRBJ1-5; TRBD1 agrees at 9 bases. The CDR3 extends over 17 amino acids. Germline V gene data show CDR1 as ENHRY and CDR2 as SYGVKD. V gave up 3 bases and J gave up 2 bases; unmatched junction bases: 8. The CDR3 coding sequence is TGTGCCATCAGTGACTCTCCGGGACAGGGAGGCAATCAGCCCCAGCATTTT. Translated: CAISDSPGQGGNQPQHF.

The V and J genes are TRBV3-1 (or the pseudogene TRBV3-2) and TRBJ2-2; 11 positions match TRBD2. Germline values: CDR1 LGHDT, CDR2 YNNKEL (reference sequence). With V trimmed by 1 base and J by 7 bases, 2 bases remained unmatched. The CDR3 contains 15 residues. CDR3 sequence: CASSQGLAGNGELFF. The CDR3 DNA reads TGTGCCAGCAGCCAAGGACTAGCGGGGAACGGGGAGCTGTTTTTT.

The CDR3 sequence is CASSFKRGHTDTQYF. The DNA of the CDR3 is TGTGCCAGCAGTTTTAAGCGGGGACACACAGATACGCAGTATTTT. The V gene is TRBV27, the J gene TRBJ2-3; weak D call: TRBD2 (7 bases). Germline CDR1 and CDR2: MNHEY and SMNVEV (reference sequence). The CDR3 has 15 amino acids. V shed 3 bases and J shed 2 bases, with 12 bases lying between them.

The chain combines TRBV19 with TRBJ1-2; possible D gene TRBD1, 5 bases. V dropped 3 bases and J dropped 6 bases, with 17 bases sitting between them. The CDR3 has 15 residues. Germline V gene data show CDR1 as LNHDA and CDR2 as SQIVND (reference sequence). The CDR3 protein is CASSIGSGTKDGYTF. DNA for the CDR3: TGTGCCAGTAGTATCGGGTCAGGGACTAAGGATGGCTACACCTTC. The full variable domain, rest sourced from reference TRBV19 and TRBJ1-2, is DGGITQSPKYLFRKEGQNVTLSCEQNLNHDAMYWYRQDPGQGLRLIYYSQIVNDFQKGDIAEGYSVSREKKESFPLTVTSAQKNPTAFYLCASSIGSGTKDGYTFGSGTRLTVV.

The chain employs TRBV27 and TRBJ2-5, with 10 nucleotides matching TRBD2. CDR1 and CDR2 from the germline V gene are MNHEY and SMNVEV (reference sequence). V gave up 8 bases and J gave up 5 bases; unmatched junction bases: 11. The CDR3 is made up of 15 amino acids. This CDR3 reads CASQAELAGSETQYF. The CDR3 nucleotides read TGTGCCAGCCAGGCCGAACTAGCGGGGAGTGAGACCCAGTACTTC.

V usage is TRBV28 and J usage is TRBJ2-1; D is ambiguous. Trimming shortened V by 2 bases and J by 10 bases, and 9 bases separated the two germline ends. The CDR3 runs 12 residues. Germline loops: CDR1 MDHEN, CDR2 SYDVKM. The CDR3 bases are TGTGCCAGCAGTTTAAATAGCTTAGAGCAGTTCTTC. Translated: CASSLNSLEQFF.

This sequence joins TRBV19 and TRBJ1-5, with unresolved D. CDR3 size: 15 residues. In germline, CDR1 is LNHDA, CDR2 SQIVND (reference sequence). V lost 4 bases to trimming and J lost 6 bases, with 16 bases between them. The CDR3 coding sequence is TGTGCCAGTAGTACCCCGGGGAGCCCGATTCAGCCCCAGCATTTT. It encodes CASSTPGSPIQPQHF.

V gene TRBV2 combines with J gene TRBJ1-5; 8 positions agree with TRBD1. V dropped 7 bases and J dropped 6; count of bases not matched to a gene: 8. The CDR3 runs 14 residues. Germline V lookup: CDR1 SNHLY, CDR2 FYNNEI. The CDR3 here is CASMGDRGSQPQHF. The CDR3 DNA follows: TGTGCCAGCATGGGTGACAGGGGCAGTCAGCCCCAGCATTTT.

The chain couples TRBV14 to TRBJ1-2; the D gene is possibly TRBD1 (6 bases). From germline, CDR1 is SGHDN and CDR2 FVKESK. Trimming took off 3 bases at V and 8 bases at J, with 13 bases between the two ends. This CDR3 has 13 amino acids. In nucleotides, the CDR3 is TGTGCCAGCAGCCAGCAGGGGTCTCAAGGCTACACCTTC. This gives the protein CASSQQGSQGYTF. Looking up the rest from reference TRBV14 and TRBJ1-2 gives the full variable domain: EAGVTQFPSHSVIEKGQTVTLRCDPISGHDNLYWYRRVMGKEIKFLLHFVKESKQDESGMPNNRFLAERTGGTYSTLKVQPAELEDSGVYFCASSQQGSQGYTFGSGTRLTVV.

The chain couples TRBV10-3 to TRBJ1-1, with D maybe TRBD1 (5 bases). CDR3 length: 16 amino acids. Between the trimmed V and J ends, which lost 2 bases and 5 bases, there was a span of 18 bases. Looked up from germline, CDR1 is ENHRY and CDR2 is SYGVKD. The CDR3 coding sequence is TGTGCCATCAGTGAGCCGAGTGGGGCGGGGGGGACTGAAGCTTTCTTT. Translated, it gives CAISEPSGAGGTEAFF.